This TCR beta chain stems from a study of shared clonotypes between healthy human individuals. Germline V gene lookup returns CDR1 SGHTA and CDR2 FQGNSA. The CDR3 has 14 amino acids. Trimming cost V 3 bases and J 1 base, with 9 bases left between them. Generated by immunoSEQ multiplex PCR, the TCRdb table keeps only in-frame clones and is missing some. The repertoire has approximately 940,000 clones, 70% to 85% of them found once; the top ten carry approximately 1.5%. J is TRBJ2-5 and V is TRBV7-2; the D is unclear. This TCR was recovered from a man aged 18 to 30 in good health. Source material: memory CD4+ T cells sorted from blood. Subset here: CD45RA-negative fraction. The CDR3 reads CASSFADFQETQYF. CDR3 DNA sequence: TGTGCCAGCAGCTTCGCTGACTTCCAAGAGACCCAGTACTTC.